The clone carrying this T cell receptor beta chain has only a few counts. What it binds is unknown. CDR3 length: 15 amino acids. V shed 6 bases and J shed 7 bases, with 19 bases lying between them. This sample stems from a study of T cells after yellow fever vaccination. Overall study: Fractions containing few cells were prepared with SMART-Seq v4 Ultra Low Input.

General study points: The booster saw the reappearance of most primary-vaccination clones (roughly 96% CD4, about 88% CD8).

The authors made TCR cDNA by 5'RACE template switching, adding a universal primer site and UMIs. TCRdb independently ran MiXCR on the 5' RACE reads; one entry per CDR3 protein. The table lists hundreds of thousands of distinct CDR3 sequences, approximately 13% of them singletons, with roughly 3.1% in the top ten. The receptor comes from a young man who received the YFV17D yellow fever vaccine. Source: CD4+ T cells sorted from PBMCs, taken 15 days after the yellow fever booster vaccination. This chain links TRBV12-3 or TRBV12-4 with TRBJ1-5, with D perhaps TRBD1 (6 bases). The CDR3 region has the DNA TGTGCCAGCAGGGCCTCCAACAGGGTTGAACAGCCCCAGCATTTT. Residues: CASRASNRVEQPQHF.